The 25 T cell receptor beta chains reported below all come from one sample, sequenced in a study of beta chain features in type 1 diabetes. Overall study findings and caveats: Type 1 diabetes patients had TCRB CDR3s that were shorter (moderately but significantly so) in all four CD4+ subsets.

Since all of the isolated RNA was reverse transcribed, expressed TCRB transcripts were what got sequenced. The method was immunoSEQ multiplex PCR; TCRdb's version includes in-frame clones alone and lacks a portion of them. This sample has 600,000 to 750,000 clones, with around 11% found just once. No cognate antigen is known for these TCRs. The sample taken for sequencing was naive CD4+ T cells from blood. These receptors originate from a man aged 25 to 40 with type 1 diabetes.

This chain uses TRBV12-5 with TRBJ2-7, with TRBD2 matching 11 bases. The CDR3 has 16 residues. Germline V gene data show CDR1 as LGHNT and CDR2 as FRNRAP. With 1 base clipped from V and 0 bases from J, the junction kept 2 bases outside the gene matches. CDR3 sequence reads: CASGLGLAGPSYEQYF. CDR3 in DNA: TGTGCTAGTGGTTTGGGACTAGCGGGGCCCTCCTACGAGCAGTACTTC.

The chain carries TRBV9 and TRBJ2-3, with D hard to call. Germline CDR1 and CDR2: SGDLS and YYNGEE. This CDR3 has 14 amino acids. V gave up 0 bases and J gave up 3 bases, with 8 bases separating them. CDR3 DNA: TGTGCCAGCAGCGTAGATGGCCAAACAGATACGCAGTATTTT. The encoded protein is CASSVDGQTDTQYF. Based on the CDR3 plus reference TRBV9 and TRBJ2-3, the full variable domain is DSGVTQTPKHLITATGQRVTLRCSPRSGDLSVYWYQQSLDQGLQFLIQYYNGEERAKGNILERFSAQQFPDLHSELNLSSLELGDSALYFCASSVDGQTDTQYFGPGTRLTVL.

V usage is TRBV5-1 and J usage is TRBJ1-4, with 9 bases matching TRBD1. The CDR3 loop spans 14 amino acids. Germline V gene data show CDR1 as SGHRS and CDR2 as YFSETQ. Losses at the gene ends were 3 bases for V and 7 bases for J; bases not matched to a gene: 4. DNA for the CDR3: TGCGCCAGCAGCTGGACAGGGGCGAGTGAAAAACTGTTTTTT. This gives the protein CASSWTGASEKLFF.

The gene calls are TRBV11-3 and TRBJ1-2; D is uncertain. CDR3 length equals 13 residues. The V and J ends lost 2 bases and 4 bases respectively, with 8 bases between them. CDR1 SGHNT and CDR2 YENEEA come from the germline V gene. The CDR3 coding sequence is TGTGCCAGCAGCTTAAGGGATAGCTATGGCTACACCTTC. Protein: CASSLRDSYGYTF.

The chain is built from TRBV4-3 and TRBJ2-6; D is undetermined. Trimming removed 0 bases from V and 3 bases from J, with 15 bases in between. Germline CDR1 is LGHNA and CDR2 is YSLEER. The CDR3 sequence is 18 residues long. CDR3 sequence (DNA): TGCGCCAGCAGCCAAGATGGGCGACGTTCACGTGGGGCCAACGTCCTGACTTTC. Translation gives CASSQDGRRSRGANVLTF.

This clone was found a few times. The rearrangement links TRBV7-9 to TRBJ1-1; possible D gene TRBD1, 5 bases. Germline V CDR1 and CDR2: SEHNR, FQNEAQ (reference sequence). V was shortened by 5 bases and J by 0 bases, with 16 bases between the two germline ends. CDR3 length: 16 amino acids. The CDR3 sequence is CASSLGAVLVNTEAFF. Written as DNA, the CDR3 is TGTGCCAGCAGCCTAGGGGCAGTGTTAGTGAACACTGAAGCTTTCTTT.

This clone was found a few times. This rearrangement joins TRBV18 to TRBJ2-1; weak D call: TRBD1 (5 bases). In germline, CDR1 is KGHSH, CDR2 LQKENI. Between the trimmed V and J ends, which lost 3 bases and 5 bases, there was a span of 14 bases. The CDR3 has 15 amino acids. The chain's CDR3 is CASSPPSTQDNEQFF. The CDR3 DNA reads TGTGCCAGCTCACCGCCTTCGACACAGGACAATGAGCAGTTCTTC.

This clone was detected a few times. V gene TRBV7-9 combines with J gene TRBJ1-2; D possibly corresponds to TRBD1 (6 bases). The CDR3 extends over 15 amino acids. V was pared by 5 bases and J by 6 bases, with 19 bases between. In germline, CDR1 is SEHNR, CDR2 FQNEAQ (reference sequence). The CDR3 DNA reads as TGTGCCAGCAGCCCTGCAATGGGGGCTGGGAATGGCTACACCTTC. Translated: CASSPAMGAGNGYTF.

The rearrangement joins TRBV7-2 to TRBJ1-5, with D possibly TRBD1 on 6 matching bases. Looked up from germline, CDR1 is SGHTA and CDR2 is FQGNSA. V lost 5 bases and J lost 4, with 15 bases in between. The CDR3 contains 15 residues. The CDR3 region is CASSPAPGQNQPQHF. Here the CDR3 DNA reads TGTGCCAGCAGCCCCGCCCCCGGACAGAATCAGCCCCAGCATTTT. Full variable domain (outside the CDR3, taken from reference TRBV7-2 and TRBJ1-5): GAGVSQSPSNKVTEKGKDVELRCDPISGHTALYWYRQSLGQGLEFLIYFQGNSAPDKSGLPSDRFSAERTGGSVSTLTIQRTQQEDSAVYLCASSPAPGQNQPQHFGDGTRLSIL.

This clone was counted a few times. The J gene is TRBJ2-3, the V gene TRBV28, with TRBD2 matching 14 bases. Trimming removed 6 bases from V and 8 bases from J; junction bases left unmatched: 7. Germline V CDR1 and CDR2: MDHEN, SYDVKM. The CDR3 runs to 15 residues. CDR3 amino acids: CASSQGTSGGGTQYF. The CDR3 DNA reads TGTGCCAGCAGCCAAGGGACTAGCGGGGGCGGTACGCAGTATTTT.

This clone was counted a few times. The chain links TRBV10-3 to TRBJ1-2; 9 nucleotides align to TRBD1. Trimming at V came to 6 bases and at J to 8 bases, leaving 7 bases not matched to a gene. Germline V gene lookup returns CDR1 ENHRY and CDR2 SYGVKD. The CDR3 extends over 13 amino acids. The CDR3 DNA is TGTGCCATCAGCACTCGGGACAGGGAAGGCTACACCTTC. Translating gives CAISTRDREGYTF.

The table lists this clone with a count of one. The genes are TRBV7-6 and TRBJ2-5; 11 positions match TRBD2. The V gene end was trimmed by 2 bases and the J gene end by 2 bases; junction bases not matched to a gene: 1. Germline V gene data show CDR1 as SGHVS and CDR2 as FNYEAQ. The CDR3 has 15 residues. The CDR3 region has the DNA TGTGCCAGCAGCTTAACTAGCGGGGGACAAGAGACCCAGTACTTC. Translated, it gives CASSLTSGGQETQYF.

This clone has only a few counts. CDR3 in amino acids: CASSSRRTHTEAFF. The CDR3 DNA reads as TGTGCCAGCAGCTCCAGGCGAACTCACACTGAAGCTTTCTTT. The V gene is TRBV7-2, the J gene TRBJ1-1; unclear D gene. CDR1 is SGHTA, CDR2 FQGNSA, per germline. The CDR3 runs to 14 residues. V was cut by 4 bases and J by 3 bases, with 12 bases left in between.

V and J are TRBV12-5 and TRBJ2-5; 7 bases are a match to TRBD1. Trimming removed 7 bases from V and 2 bases from J; junction bases left unmatched: 7. The CDR3 is made up of 14 amino acids. Germline CDR1 is LGHNT and CDR2 is FRNRAP. Here the CDR3 reads CASAKQGWQETQYF. The CDR3 region has the DNA TGTGCTAGTGCCAAACAGGGGTGGCAAGAGACCCAGTACTTC.

This clone was counted between two and nine times. J is TRBJ2-7 and V is TRBV7-7; perhaps TRBD2 as D (5 bases). The CDR3 covers 15 residues. Trimming removed 3 bases at V and 2 bases at J, with 14 bases between. Germline values: CDR1 SSHAT, CDR2 FNYEAQ (reference sequence). The CDR3 protein is CASSFSNTGTYEQYF. CDR3 DNA: TGTGCCAGCAGCTTCAGCAACACGGGGACCTACGAGCAGTACTTC.

The CDR3 DNA reads TGTGCCAGAACGGGCTACACCTTC. Amino acids: CARTGYTF. The V gene is TRBV7-6, the J gene TRBJ1-2; no reliable D call. The CDR3 spans 8 residues. The ends were cut back, 9 bases at V and 8 bases at J, with 4 bases in the middle. Germline CDR1 and CDR2: SGHVS and FNYEAQ.

This clone appeared a few times. V and J are TRBV10-3 and TRBJ2-5, with 13 bases aligning to TRBD2. The V segment lost 4 bases and the J segment 4 bases; nucleotides outside the gene matches: 3. This CDR3 has 15 amino acids. Looked up from germline, CDR1 is ENHRY and CDR2 is SYGVKD. In nucleotides, the CDR3 is TGTGCCATCAGTGGACTAGCGGGGGGTTCAGAGACCCAGTACTTC. Its translation is CAISGLAGGSETQYF.

This clone showed up just a few times. Other DNA sequences within the sample encode an identical CDR3. The chain employs TRBV30 and TRBJ1-5, with D possibly TRBD1 on 5 matching bases. Trimming took off 0 bases at V and 5 bases at J, with 8 bases between the two ends. The CDR3 extends over 13 amino acids. Germline CDR1 reads GTSNPN; CDR2 reads SVGIG (reference sequence). CDR3: CAWSVEGDQPQHF. Written as DNA, the CDR3 is TGTGCCTGGAGTGTTGAAGGGGATCAGCCCCAGCATTTT.

The chain carries TRBV9 and TRBJ1-6, with TRBD1 as a possible D gene (6 bases). The germline V and J ends were trimmed by 7 bases and 2 bases, with 13 bases remaining between them. The CDR3 loop spans 15 amino acids. Germline lookup yields CDR1 SGDLS and CDR2 YYNGEE. This CDR3 reads CASGAGGTYNSPLHF. The CDR3 DNA is TGTGCCAGCGGGGCGGGGGGCACCTATAATTCACCCCTCCACTTT.

J is TRBJ1-1 and V is TRBV13; a possible D gene is TRBD1 (6 bases). Germline V gene lookup returns CDR1 PRHDT and CDR2 FYEKMQ (reference sequence). CDR3 length equals 15 residues. The ends were cut back, 5 bases at V and 5 bases at J, with 18 bases in the middle. The CDR3 DNA reads as TGTGCCAGCAGCCGGACGCAGTTAAGGGGGACTGAAGCTTTCTTT. Its protein is CASSRTQLRGTEAFF.

The chain has TRBV6-1 and TRBJ1-4, with D unclear. Germline V gene sequence: CDR1 MNHNS, CDR2 SASEGT. The CDR3 consists of 14 residues. V was clipped by 4 bases and J by 4 bases, with 10 bases between them. DNA for the CDR3: TGTGCCAGCAGTGTGGACGGCATTAATGAAAAACTGTTTTTT. It is translated as CASSVDGINEKLFF.

The genes are TRBV7-6 and TRBJ2-7; 9 nucleotides align to TRBD1. Germline V lookup: CDR1 SGHVS, CDR2 FNYEAQ. The CDR3 has 15 amino acids. The trim removed 4 bases at V and 4 bases at J, leaving 8 bases unmatched. The CDR3 nucleotides read TGTGCCAGCAGCTCATCGGGACAGGGATCTTACGAGCAGTACTTC. Protein sequence: CASSSSGQGSYEQYF.

The CDR3 coding sequence is TGTGCCACCAGCAGATCGCAGAGTACCGCTGGAAACACCATATATTTT. Translating gives CATSRSQSTAGNTIYF. The chain links TRBV15 to TRBJ1-3; D is unresolved. This CDR3 is 16 amino acids long. V dropped 2 bases and J dropped 2 bases, with 13 bases sitting between them. Per the germline V gene, CDR1 is LNHNV and CDR2 is YYDKDF (reference sequence).

This clone turned up a few times. V and J are TRBV28 and TRBJ2-7, with D perhaps matching TRBD2 (6 bases). The CDR3 has 15 amino acids. Trimming cost V 4 bases and J 0 bases, with 13 bases left between them. CDR1 is MDHEN and CDR2 is SYDVKM in the germline V gene. The CDR3 sequence: CASSSAGTSSYEQYF. CDR3 DNA sequence: TGTGCCAGCAGTTCTGCCGGGACTTCCTCCTACGAGCAGTACTTC.

This clone has only a few counts. The CDR3 is CASSLDPQRGSYEQYF. Here the CDR3 DNA reads TGTGCCAGCAGCTTAGATCCCCAGCGAGGCTCCTACGAGCAGTACTTC. V is TRBV11-3 and J is TRBJ2-7, with no clear D. Between the trimmed V and J ends, which lost 0 bases and 0 bases, there was a span of 12 bases. There are 16 residues in the CDR3. CDR1 and CDR2 (germline): SGHNT, YENEEA.